This TCR beta chain was recovered during a study of OX40 agonist ivuxolimab in advanced cancers. A note on the overall study: Ivuxolimab was a fully human IgG2 agonistic monoclonal antibody targeting the costimulatory receptor OX40 (CD134). Intravenous ivuxolimab was administered to patients every 2 weeks at six dose levels: 0.01, 0.1, 0.3, 1.5, 3 and 10 mg/kg. Prior anti-PD-1, anti-PD-L1 or anti-CTLA-4 therapy was permitted, and 40% of dose-escalation patients had received checkpoint inhibitors. Of the roughly 52 dose-escalation patients, hepatocellular carcinoma was present in around 20, melanoma in approximately 15, renal cell carcinoma in 9 and head and neck cancer in 9. The purpose of peripheral TCRbeta sequencing was to test whether ivuxolimab changed TCR sequence diversity and led to clonal T-cell expansion. In the dose-escalation cohort, approximately 83% of patients were male, and the mean age was 60 years with a range of about 20 to 80. The paper covers the monotherapy dose-escalation part of the phase I ivuxolimab trial, which included N = 52 patients. Partial responses occurred in three dose-escalation patients, of whom one had hepatocellular carcinoma and two had cutaneous melanoma. Beyond this particular receptor, the publication reports: Partial responders in the 0.1-3.0 mg/kg groups had among the lowest normalized peripheral clonal expansion, especially among CD8+ T cells. At doses of 0.1 to 3.0 mg/kg, clonal expansion of both CD4+ and CD8+ T cells in blood was seen between baseline and week 6. After ivuxolimab, CD8+ T cells had more expanded clones than CD4+ T cells on average. The antigen specificity of the clonally expanded peripheral T cells was not determined. Low levels of normalized T-cell clonal expansion were also seen in some nonresponding patients.

Points on this clone: The target of this receptor is not known. Nothing much larger sits one base from this clone, and base qualities are not available.

Genomic DNA was isolated from the sorted cells so that the TCRbeta CDR3 region could be sequenced. The immunoSEQ Assay was used for sequencing of TCRbeta CDR3 regions. TCRdb obtained this table from immuneACCESS and retained in-frame rearrangements with V and J assigned. These tables miss some clones; where compared with another copy, unresolved V genes account for less than half of the shortfall, and the remainder is unexplained. The sample data list roughly 45,000 clones, and around 90% of these were observed just once. The ten largest clonotypes hold over 1.5% of the sample. Patients with autoimmune disease history or receiving systemic immunosuppression were excluded from the trial. Peripheral blood for TCR sequencing was collected from all dose cohorts at baseline, on cycle 4 day 1, and on cycle 7 day 1. The samples were drawn from a first-in-human, open-label, multicenter phase I dose-escalation trial of ivuxolimab. Adults with locally advanced or metastatic melanoma, renal cell, hepatocellular, or head and neck squamous cell carcinoma were enrolled in the trial. Before TCR sequencing, CD4+ T cells and CD8+ T cells were sorted from peripheral blood as separate populations.

The sequenced sample was CD4+ or CD8+ T cells sorted from blood, obtained in a trial of the OX40 agonist ivuxolimab. The source of this sequence is an adult with an advanced solid tumor such as melanoma, head and neck, liver or kidney cancer.

In nucleotide form, the sequence is TGTGCCAGCAGACGTAGCGGGAATTACGAGCAGTACTTC. It translates as CASRRSGNYEQYF. The chain joins TRBV6-1 to TRBJ2-7; 8 central bases correspond to TRBD2. The germline V gene encodes CDR1 MNHNS and CDR2 SASEGT. The CDR3 covers 13 residues, taking in both the cysteine and the phenylalanine. CDR3 DNA only is kept here, 39 bases in frame from base 1. V and J are trimmed by 6 bases and 4 bases, and the gene matches miss 5 bases of the junction.